Presented here are 12 T cell receptor beta chains from one specimen sequenced in a study of metastatic and nonmetastatic thyroid tumors. Using MiXCR, TCRdb re-called clones from the PCR reads. The sample lists 9,500 to 12,000 clones, 27% occurring once. Every patient was untreated before thyroid surgery. Specimen: adjacent normal tissue. The receptors here all came from a male donor with papillary thyroid cancer or a benign thyroid nodule (not recorded which). Some clones in this sample may be carry-over from other donors' samples.

This clone showed up just a few times. The J gene is TRBJ2-2, the V gene TRBV4-1, with D possibly TRBD1 on 5 matching bases. The CDR3 runs to 16 residues. Trimming stripped 0 bases from V and 4 bases from J, with 12 bases between. Germline V lookup: CDR1 MGHRA, CDR2 YSYEKL. CDR3 in DNA: TGCGCCAGCAGCCAAGAGGGGCAGGGTCTCACCGGGGAGCTGTTTTTT. This gives the protein CASSQEGQGLTGELFF.

This clone was observed a few times. This rearrangement joins TRBV5-1 to TRBJ1-2; 9 bases agree with TRBD1. This CDR3 contains 13 residues. J gave up 8 bases and V 5 bases, and 7 bases lay outside the gene matches. CDR1 is SGHRS, CDR2 YFSETQ, per germline. CDR3: CASSQQGATGYTF. In nucleotides, the CDR3 is TGCGCCAGCAGTCAACAGGGGGCGACAGGCTACACCTTC.

V gene TRBV18 combines with J gene TRBJ2-1; 10 bases align to TRBD2. This CDR3 has 14 amino acids. Germline V CDR1 and CDR2: KGHSH, LQKENI. Unmatched junction bases numbered 0, after V lost 2 bases and J lost 5 bases. CDR3 coding DNA: TGTGCCAGCTCACCAGGACTAGCGGACAATGAGCAGTTCTTC. It encodes CASSPGLADNEQFF.

By share, this clone ranks as medium-sized (0.01 to 0.1%). This chain uses TRBV7-9 with TRBJ2-3; 14 nucleotides align to TRBD2. V shed 5 bases, J shed 9 bases, and the junction held 10 bases outside the gene matches. Germline V gene sequence: CDR1 SEHNR, CDR2 FQNEAQ (reference sequence). CDR3 length: 16 residues. The CDR3 is CASSLGLAGVKDTQYF. CDR3 DNA sequence: TGTGCCAGCAGCCTGGGACTAGCGGGGGTCAAAGACACGCAGTATTTT.

The V gene is TRBV27, the J gene TRBJ2-7, with a weak D call TRBD2 (7 bases). Between the trimmed V and J ends, which lost 0 bases and 6 bases, there was a span of 12 bases. CDR1 and CDR2 (germline): MNHEY, SMNVEV (reference sequence). CDR3 length: 14 residues. The chain's CDR3 is CASSLSGGAFEQYV. The CDR3 DNA reads as TGTGCCAGCAGTTTATCAGGGGGGGCATTCGAGCAGTACGTC.

By share, this clone counts as medium-sized. DNA of the CDR3: TGTGCCAGCAGTTTCATGATGGGGGGGGGTTATGGCTACACCTTC. This encodes CASSFMMGGGYGYTF. The V call is TRBV12-3 or TRBV12-4, the J call TRBJ1-2, with D possibly TRBD1 on 5 matching bases. The germline V and J ends were trimmed by 3 bases and 5 bases, with 16 bases remaining between them. The CDR3 runs 15 residues.

By frequency in the sample, this clone is medium-sized. The CDR3 bases are TGCGCCAGCACTGGACAGGGGGCCCACAATGAGCAGTTCTTC. Translation: CASTGQGAHNEQFF. V and J are TRBV5-1 and TRBJ2-1, with 11 bases matching TRBD1. V lost 6 bases, J lost 5 bases, and 4 bases stayed unmatched. Germline V lookup: CDR1 SGHRS, CDR2 YFSETQ. This CDR3 region has 14 residues. The full variable domain, rest sourced from reference TRBV5-1 and TRBJ2-1, is KAGVTQTPRYLIKTRGQQVTLSCSPISGHRSVSWYQQTPGQGLQFLFEYFSETQRNKGNFPGRFSGRQFSNSRSEMNVSTLELGDSALYLCASTGQGAHNEQFFGPGTRLTVL.

This clone was seen once. This is likely a read error, given that the CDR3 carries no conserved phenylalanine or tryptophan at its end. This chain uses TRBV19 with TRBJ2-1; D remains ambiguous. Trimming pared 7 bases from V and 6 bases from J, leaving 19 bases between. In germline, CDR1 is LNHDA, CDR2 SQIVND (reference sequence). This CDR3 is built from 15 residues. CDR3 bases: TGTGCCAGTACCGCCGACCCGGGTGTTCTCAATGAGCAGTTCTAC. It is translated as CASTADPGVLNEQFY.

This clone was seen only a few times. The chain couples TRBV19 to TRBJ2-1, with TRBD2 matching over 7 bases. Unmatched junction bases numbered 4, after V lost 6 bases and J lost 5 bases. Germline-derived CDR1 and CDR2 are LNHDA and SQIVND (reference sequence). The CDR3 has 13 residues. In DNA form, the CDR3 reads TGTGCCAGTAGGCGGGAGACGCACAATGAGCAGTTCTTC. Protein: CASRRETHNEQFF. Together with reference TRBV19 and TRBJ2-1, the CDR3 gives the full variable domain: DGGITQSPKYLFRKEGQNVTLSCEQNLNHDAMYWYRQDPGQGLRLIYYSQIVNDFQKGDIAEGYSVSREKKESFPLTVTSAQKNPTAFYLCASRRETHNEQFFGPGTRLTVL.

The rearrangement uses TRBV3-1 and TRBJ2-7, with D possibly matching TRBD2 (5 bases). The germline V and J ends were trimmed by 3 bases and 7 bases, with 10 bases remaining between them. Germline V lookup: CDR1 LGHDT, CDR2 YNNKEL (reference sequence). CDR3 length equals 12 residues. The DNA for the CDR3 is TGTGCCAGCAGCCAGACTACCGGGGAGCAGTACTTC. Amino acid sequence: CASSQTTGEQYF.

This clone was seen many times. The V and J genes are TRBV7-2 and TRBJ2-5; 11 bases match TRBD2. V was clipped by 1 base and J by 7 bases; unmatched bases: 14. Germline loops: CDR1 SGHTA, CDR2 FQGNSA. The CDR3 consists of 18 residues. DNA of the CDR3: TGTGCCAGCAGCTTAGGATTAGCTAGCGGGGGGCCCGGTGGGACCCAGTACTTC. As protein: CASSLGLASGGPGGTQYF.

This clone was seen a handful of times. The chain uses TRBV6-1 and TRBJ1-5, with 7 positions matching TRBD1. The junction had 8 bases not matched to a gene; V was cut back by 6 bases and J by 0 bases. This CDR3 has 16 residues. Per the germline V gene, CDR1 is MNHNS and CDR2 is SASEGT. CDR3 sequence: CASRDRSPYSNQPQHF. CDR3 nucleotide sequence: TGTGCCAGCAGGGACAGGAGCCCTTATAGCAATCAGCCCCAGCATTTT.